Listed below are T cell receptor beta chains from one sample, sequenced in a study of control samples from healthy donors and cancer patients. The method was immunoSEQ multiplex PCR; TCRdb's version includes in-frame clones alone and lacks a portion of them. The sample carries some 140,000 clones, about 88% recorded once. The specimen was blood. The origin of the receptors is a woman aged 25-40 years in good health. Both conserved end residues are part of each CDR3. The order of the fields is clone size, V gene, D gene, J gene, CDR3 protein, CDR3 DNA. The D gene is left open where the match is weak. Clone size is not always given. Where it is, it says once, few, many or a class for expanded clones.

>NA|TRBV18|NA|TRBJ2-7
CASSTSGVDEQYF
TGTGCCAGCTCCACCAGTGGTGTGGACGAGCAGTACTTC
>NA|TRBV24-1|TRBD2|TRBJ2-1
CATSGLAGGDNEQFF
TGTGCCACCAGTGGTTTAGCGGGAGGGGACAATGAGCAGTTCTTC
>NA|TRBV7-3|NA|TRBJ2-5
CASSLSQGQTQYF
TGTGCCAGCAGCTTAAGTCAGGGCCAGACCCAGTACTTC
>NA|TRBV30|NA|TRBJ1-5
CAWSQGNQPQHF
TGTGCCTGGAGTCAGGGCAATCAGCCCCAGCATTTT
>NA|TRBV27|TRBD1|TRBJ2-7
CASSLWGTETDYEQYF
TGTGCCAGCAGTTTATGGGGGACAGAAACTGACTACGAGCAGTACTTC
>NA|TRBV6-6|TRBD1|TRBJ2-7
CASSYSDRQGTYEQYF
TGTGCCAGCAGTTACTCGGATCGACAGGGTACCTACGAGCAGTACTTC
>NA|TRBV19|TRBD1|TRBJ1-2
CATGQGAYGYTF
TGTGCCACCGGACAGGGAGCGTATGGCTACACCTTC
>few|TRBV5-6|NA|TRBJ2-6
CASSLKTVGANVLTF
TGTGCCAGCAGCTTGAAGACTGTCGGGGCCAACGTCCTGACTTTC
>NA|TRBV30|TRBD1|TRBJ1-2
CASGQGLNYGYTF
TGTGCCTCGGGACAGGGACTTAACTATGGCTACACCTTC
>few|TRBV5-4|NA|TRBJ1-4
CASSSNQAGTNEKLFF
TGTGCCAGCAGCTCCAATCAAGCGGGGACTAATGAAAAACTGTTTTTT
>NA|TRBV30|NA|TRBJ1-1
CAWSAQGNTEAFF
TGTGCCTGGAGTGCCCAGGGGAACACTGAAGCTTTCTTT
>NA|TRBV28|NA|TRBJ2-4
CASSFQNIQYF
TGTGCCAGCAGTTTTCAAAACATTCAGTACTTC
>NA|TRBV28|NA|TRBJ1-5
CASSLHSNQPQHF
TGTGCCAGCAGTTTGCACAGCAATCAGCCCCAGCATTTT
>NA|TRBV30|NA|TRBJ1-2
CAWSVPAVQDGYTF
TGTGCCTGGAGTGTACCTGCAGTACAAGATGGCTACACCTTC
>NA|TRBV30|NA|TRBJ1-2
CAWTVSYGYTF
TGTGCCTGGACAGTGAGCTATGGCTACACCTTC
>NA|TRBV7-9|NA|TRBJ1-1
CASGGTLNTEAFF
TGTGCCAGCGGGGGGACGCTCAACACTGAAGCTTTCTTT
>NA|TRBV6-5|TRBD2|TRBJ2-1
CASSYALAGPQNEQFF
TGTGCCAGCAGTTACGCACTAGCGGGACCGCAGAATGAGCAGTTCTTC
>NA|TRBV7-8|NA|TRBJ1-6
CASSYRDDNSPLHF
TGTGCCAGCAGCTACCGGGACGATAATTCACCCCTCCACTTT
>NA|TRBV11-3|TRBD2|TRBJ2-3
CASSSSGLNTDTQYF
TGTGCCAGCAGCTCGTCGGGACTAAACACAGATACGCAGTATTTT
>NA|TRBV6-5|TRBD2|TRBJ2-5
CASSRLAGEETQYF
TGTGCCAGCAGTAGACTAGCGGGGGAAGAGACCCAGTACTTC
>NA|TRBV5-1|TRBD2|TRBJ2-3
CASSLFNSGTDTQYF
TGCGCCAGCAGCTTGTTTAATAGCGGGACAGATACGCAGTATTTT
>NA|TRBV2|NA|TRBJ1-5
CASSEIGTSNQPQHF
TGTGCCAGCAGTGAAATTGGCACTAGCAATCAGCCCCAGCATTTT
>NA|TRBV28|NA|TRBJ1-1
CASRWTASMNTEAFF
TGTGCCAGCAGATGGACAGCGAGCATGAACACTGAAGCTTTCTTT
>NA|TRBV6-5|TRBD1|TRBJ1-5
CASRGQAPNQPQHF
TGTGCCAGCAGGGGACAGGCGCCCAATCAGCCCCAGCATTTT
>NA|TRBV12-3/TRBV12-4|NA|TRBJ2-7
CASSYRVYEQYF
TGTGCCAGCAGTTATCGAGTTTACGAGCAGTACTTC
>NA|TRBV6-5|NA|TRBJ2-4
CASSYSARNIQYF
TGTGCCAGCAGTTACTCTGCGCGAAACATTCAGTACTTC
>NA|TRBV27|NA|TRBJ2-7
CASSLLTDSYEQYF
TGTGCCAGCAGTTTATTGACAGACTCCTACGAGCAGTACTTC
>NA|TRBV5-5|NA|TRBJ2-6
CASSLSMGSGANVLTF
TGTGCCAGCAGCTTGAGTATGGGCTCTGGGGCCAACGTCCTGACTTTC
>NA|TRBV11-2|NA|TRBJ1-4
CASSRDAGNEKLFF
TGTGCCAGCAGCCGAGACGCTGGGAATGAAAAACTGTTTTTT
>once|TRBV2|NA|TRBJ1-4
CASSEQIRANEKLFF
TGTGCCAGCAGTGAACAGATCCGGGCTAATGAAAAACTGTTTTTT
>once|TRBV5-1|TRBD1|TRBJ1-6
CASSLGTGANSPLHF
TGCGCCAGCAGCTTAGGGACAGGGGCAAATTCACCCCTCCACTTT
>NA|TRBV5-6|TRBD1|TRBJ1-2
CASSVGQGLRGYTF
TGTGCCAGCAGCGTCGGACAGGGATTGCGGGGCTACACCTTC
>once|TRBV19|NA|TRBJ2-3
CASSIGRGNTQYF
TGTGCCAGTAGTATCGGTAGGGGAAATACGCAGTATTTT
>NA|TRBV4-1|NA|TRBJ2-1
CASSQDGDRGEQFF
TGCGCCAGCAGCCAAGACGGGGATCGGGGTGAGCAGTTCTTC
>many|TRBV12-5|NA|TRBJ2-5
CASGFGDPETQYF
TGTGCTAGTGGTTTCGGGGACCCAGAGACCCAGTACTTC
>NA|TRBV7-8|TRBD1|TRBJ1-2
CASSSPGQGASGYTF
TGTGCCAGCAGCAGCCCGGGACAGGGGGCGTCTGGCTACACCTTC
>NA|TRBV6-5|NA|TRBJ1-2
CASGDLGGYTF
TGTGCCAGCGGGGATCTCGGTGGCTACACCTTC
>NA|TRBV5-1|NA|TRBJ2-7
CASSESGWASYEQYF
TGCGCCAGCAGCGAGTCTGGGTGGGCCTCCTACGAGCAGTACTTC
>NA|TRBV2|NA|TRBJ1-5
CASSGISDSNQPQHF
TGTGCCAGCAGTGGGATTTCCGATAGCAATCAGCCCCAGCATTTT
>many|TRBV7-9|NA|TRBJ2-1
CAGKDTRSYNEQFF
TGTGCCGGAAAGGACACCCGATCCTACAATGAGCAGTTCTTC
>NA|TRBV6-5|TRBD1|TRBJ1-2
CASSSTPTGLDGYTF
TGTGCCAGCAGTTCCACCCCGACAGGGTTGGATGGCTACACCTTC
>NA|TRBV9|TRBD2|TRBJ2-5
CASSASGYQETQYF
TGTGCCAGCAGCGCTAGCGGTTACCAAGAGACCCAGTACTTC
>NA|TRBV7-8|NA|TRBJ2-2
CASSLGEVWENTGELFF
TGTGCCAGCAGCTTAGGGGAGGTCTGGGAGAACACCGGGGAGCTGTTTTTT